This T cell receptor (beta chain) stems from a study of metastatic and nonmetastatic thyroid tumors. Study as a whole: It was across blood and tumor or nodule tissue from malignant and benign thyroid patients that repertoires were compared. Study findings and constraints: Significantly greater TCR beta diversity was reportedly found in malignant thyroid tumors than in benign nodules (in blood and tumor).

This clone was detected many times. No antigen is known for it. Under the authors' procedure: A classifier of distant metastasis in papillary thyroid cancer was built from CDR3 differences (across clinicopathological groups). TCRdb re-called the PCR reads via MiXCR. TCRdb's processing, not the study's, gives the V and J calls here. The table lists more than 12,000 clones, less than 30% of them singletons. Not a single patient had been given any form of treatment at any point before undergoing thyroid surgery. The TCR comes from a male donor with papillary thyroid cancer or a benign thyroid nodule (not recorded which). Some clones in this sample may be carry-over from other donors' samples. Material: tumor tissue.

The CDR3 loop reads CASSPRGSYEQYF. The CDR3 nucleotides read TGTGCCAGCAGCCCAAGGGGCAGCTACGAGCAGTACTTC. The gene calls are TRBV7-9 and TRBJ2-7; weak D call: TRBD1 (5 bases). The V end lost 5 bases, the J end lost 3 bases, and 11 bases lay between the germline ends. The CDR3 runs to 13 residues. The V gene's germline CDR1 is SEHNR and CDR2 FQNEAQ (reference sequence).